These 27 T cell receptor beta chains share one sample of origin, sequenced in a study of blood T cell repertoires in COVID-19. Measured with immunoSEQ multiplex PCR; TCRdb has only the in-frame clones, and not every one. The sample includes tens of thousands of clones, almost 90% seen only once; the top ten take roughly 7.4%. Sequencing was carried out using peripheral blood. Receptor source: a woman aged 70-85 years with acute or convalescent COVID-19.

The chain joins TRBV5-1 to TRBJ2-5; 7 bases line up with TRBD2. Germline loops: CDR1 SGHRS, CDR2 YFSETQ. The CDR3 has 14 amino acids. With 5 bases clipped from V and 4 bases from J, the junction kept 8 bases outside the gene matches. CDR3 residues: CASSSGTGGETQYF. DNA for the CDR3: TGCGCCAGCAGTTCGGGGACGGGGGGAGAGACCCAGTACTTC.

The V call is TRBV27, the J call TRBJ2-4; D remains ambiguous. The CDR3 sequence is 14 residues long. V was trimmed by 7 bases and J by 2 bases, leaving 12 bases between them. Germline assignment: CDR1 MNHEY and CDR2 SMNVEV (reference sequence). This CDR3 reads CASKAYMTKNIQYF. In DNA, the CDR3 is TGTGCCAGCAAAGCTTATATGACCAAAAACATTCAGTACTTC.

The chain has TRBV6-5 and TRBJ2-1; 12 positions agree with TRBD2. Germline values: CDR1 MNHEY, CDR2 SVGAGI. The CDR3 contains 15 residues. After removal of 5 bases from V and 6 bases from J, the junction contained 5 bases not matched to a gene. DNA for the CDR3: TGTGCCAGCAGTAAGCTAGCGGGGGGGCCCAATGAGCAGTTCTTC. The encoded protein is CASSKLAGGPNEQFF.

This chain joins TRBV15 and TRBJ2-7; a possible D gene is TRBD2 (6 bases). The V and J ends lost 3 bases and 7 bases respectively, with 13 bases between them. The germline gives CDR1 LNHNV, CDR2 YYDKDF (reference sequence). This CDR3 contains 13 residues. This CDR3 is CATSSSLGGEQYF. The CDR3, as DNA: TGTGCCACCAGCAGTTCCCTGGGGGGTGAGCAGTACTTC.

As DNA, the CDR3 is TGTGCCAGCAGCAAAGAAGGGACAGGGGCGCACTATGGCTACACCTTC. This gives the protein CASSKEGTGAHYGYTF. The chain has TRBV21-1 and TRBJ1-2; the DNA was not compared with TRBD1, the D call given in the table. TRBV21-1 is classified as a pseudogene. The CDR3 is made up of 16 amino acids.

The chain joins TRBV5-4 to TRBJ2-3, with a tentative D call TRBD1 (5 bases). From germline, CDR1 is SGHNT and CDR2 YYREEE (reference sequence). The V gene lost 1 base and the J gene lost 0 bases, with 12 bases spanning the gap. The CDR3 spans 16 residues. CDR3 loop: CASSLRRPGSTDTQYF. CDR3 nucleotide sequence: TGTGCCAGCAGCTTGCGGCGGCCAGGGAGCACAGATACGCAGTATTTT.

The V call is TRBV5-4, the J call TRBJ1-2; 9 bases line up with TRBD1. The CDR3 has 15 residues. Germline lookup yields CDR1 SGHNT and CDR2 YYREEE (reference sequence). V gave up 5 bases and J gave up 8 bases; unmatched junction bases: 13. The CDR3, as DNA: TGTGCCAGCAGTCGGGACAGGGATGCTCTATGGGGCTACACCTTC. This sequence encodes CASSRDRDALWGYTF.

This clone has only one observation. The chain is built from TRBV28 and TRBJ2-2; the match to TRBD1 covers 11 bases. The CDR3 has 16 residues. Per germline, CDR1 MDHEN and CDR2 SYDVKM. The J segment lost 4 bases and the V segment lost 6 bases, leaving 7 bases of the junction unmatched. CDR3 protein: CASSSYGTGGTGELFF. CDR3 sequence (DNA): TGTGCCAGCAGCTCCTATGGGACAGGGGGCACCGGGGAGCTGTTTTTT.

The chain recombines TRBV4-2 with TRBJ1-1, with 8 bases lining up with TRBD1. After removal of 4 bases from V and 7 bases from J, the junction contained 8 bases not matched to a gene. The CDR3 length is 14 residues. CDR1 and CDR2 (germline): LGHNA, YNFKEQ. The CDR3 DNA sequence: TGTGCCAGCAGCCCGATTTCCGGGACAGGTGAAGCTTTCTTT. Residues: CASSPISGTGEAFF.

The chain uses TRBV2 and TRBJ2-7, with 15 bases lining up with TRBD2. The CDR3 contains 14 residues. The V gene's germline CDR1 is SNHLY and CDR2 FYNNEI. The junction had 1 base not matched to a gene; V was cut back by 6 bases and J by 4 bases. CDR3 residues: CASRGLAGGYEQYF. CDR3 bases: TGTGCCAGCAGGGGACTAGCGGGGGGTTACGAGCAGTACTTC.

The chain combines TRBV5-6 with TRBJ1-2; 11 nucleotides agree with TRBD1. The CDR3 is 16 amino acids. With V trimmed by 0 bases and J by 4 bases, 5 bases remained unmatched. Germline V gene lookup returns CDR1 SGHDT and CDR2 YYEEEE. Written as DNA, the CDR3 is TGTGCCAGCAGCTTGGGGACAGGGGGCCGGAGCTATGGCTACACCTTC. Its translation is CASSLGTGGRSYGYTF.

This chain uses TRBV25-1 with TRBJ2-2, with TRBD2 matching over 13 bases. V lost 7 bases and J lost 5; bases outside the gene matches: 13. From germline, CDR1 is MGHDK and CDR2 SYGVNS. This CDR3 spans 18 amino acids. CDR3 in DNA: TGTGCCAGCAAAACGACTAGCGGGAGGACTGACGATACCGGGGAGCTGTTTTTT. This translates into CASKTTSGRTDDTGELFF.

This chain uses TRBV6-5 with TRBJ1-4; D is unresolved. The CDR3 runs to 13 residues. CDR1 is MNHEY and CDR2 is SVGAGI in the germline V gene. The V and J ends lost 6 bases and 8 bases respectively, with 13 bases between them. The CDR3 region is CASRSVRGEKLFF. CDR3 DNA sequence: TGTGCCAGCAGATCAGTCCGGGGAGAAAAACTGTTTTTT.

V usage is TRBV18 and J usage is TRBJ2-5, with a tentative D call TRBD2 (6 bases). V was pared by 3 bases and J by 0 bases, with 14 bases between. The germline V gene encodes CDR1 KGHSH and CDR2 LQKENI. The CDR3 is 16 amino acids. The CDR3 coding sequence is TGTGCCAGCTCACCCCCCCCTAGCGAGTACCAAGAGACCCAGTACTTC. Translated, it gives CASSPPPSEYQETQYF. The full variable domain, with the rest looked up from reference TRBV18 and TRBJ2-5, is NAGVMQNPRHLVRRRGQEARLRCSPMKGHSHVYWYRQLPEEGLKFMVYLQKENIIDESGMPKERFSAEFPKEGPSILRIQQVVRGDSAAYFCASSPPPSEYQETQYFGPGTRLLVL.

The CDR3 loop reads CASSPLQGNNSPLHF. Written as DNA, the CDR3 is TGTGCCAGCTCACCACTCCAGGGGAATAATTCACCCCTCCACTTT. The V call is TRBV18, the J call TRBJ1-6, with D tentatively TRBD1 (6 bases). The V gene's germline CDR1 is KGHSH and CDR2 LQKENI. V dropped 1 base and J dropped 5 bases, with 9 bases sitting between them. CDR3 length: 15 residues.

CDR3 coding DNA: TGTGCCAGCGTCCGGGACAGGGGTATGGAGACCCAGTACTTC. Protein sequence: CASVRDRGMETQYF. This chain joins TRBV6-5 and TRBJ2-5, with 10 bases lining up with TRBD1. This CDR3 has 14 residues. Germline assignment: CDR1 MNHEY and CDR2 SVGAGI. J gave up 5 bases and V 8 bases, and 8 bases lay outside the gene matches.

This chain connects TRBV18 to TRBJ1-2; a possible D gene is TRBD1 (5 bases). The CDR3 is 13 residues long. The germline gives CDR1 KGHSH, CDR2 LQKENI. Trimming removed 3 bases at V and 10 bases at J, with 15 bases between. The CDR3, as DNA: TGTGCCAGCTCACCCTATTCGGGGGAGTTCTACACCTTC. Its protein is CASSPYSGEFYTF. Variable domain in full (rest from reference TRBV18 and TRBJ1-2): NAGVMQNPRHLVRRRGQEARLRCSPMKGHSHVYWYRQLPEEGLKFMVYLQKENIIDESGMPKERFSAEFPKEGPSILRIQQVVRGDSAAYFCASSPYSGEFYTFGSGTRLTVV.

The chain carries TRBV6-6 and TRBJ2-1; 15 nucleotides match TRBD2. Germline lookup yields CDR1 MNHNY and CDR2 SVGAGI (reference sequence). This CDR3 is built from 16 residues. The ends lost 5 bases at V and 12 bases at J; junction bases unmatched: 11. This CDR3 is CASSRIGLAGGGLQFF. CDR3 sequence (DNA): TGTGCCAGCAGTCGAATAGGACTAGCGGGGGGGGGTTTGCAGTTCTTC.

The V gene is TRBV7-3, the J gene TRBJ2-3; no firm D call. V was cut by 3 bases and J by 2 bases, with 18 bases left in between. Germline CDR1 reads SGHTA; CDR2 reads FQGTGA. The CDR3 covers 17 residues. The CDR3: CASSFIYAFGDTDTQYF. CDR3 DNA: TGTGCCAGCAGCTTTATATACGCCTTCGGAGACACAGATACGCAGTATTTT.

V and J are TRBV6-5 and TRBJ1-6; 10 bases line up with TRBD1. Trimming removed 4 bases from V and 7 bases from J; junction bases left unmatched: 1. Germline-derived CDR1 and CDR2 are MNHEY and SVGAGI. The CDR3 consists of 14 residues. The CDR3 region is CASSSGQGNSPLHF. Written as DNA, the CDR3 is TGTGCCAGCAGTTCGGGACAGGGGAATTCACCCCTCCACTTT.

The rearrangement links TRBV30 to TRBJ1-2, with 7 bases aligning to TRBD1. The germline V gene encodes CDR1 GTSNPN and CDR2 SVGIG (reference sequence). This CDR3 contains 14 residues. V lost 1 base, J lost 4 bases, and 6 bases stayed unmatched. The CDR3 here is CAWSADRSFYGYTF. Here the CDR3 DNA reads TGTGCCTGGAGTGCGGACAGGTCTTTCTATGGCTACACCTTC. Complete variable domain (other parts from reference TRBV30 and TRBJ1-2): SQTIHQWPATLVQPVGSPLSLECTVEGTSNPNLYWYRQAAGRGLQLLFYSVGIGQISSEVPQNLSASRPQDRQFILSSKKLLLSDSGFYLCAWSADRSFYGYTFGSGTRLTVV.

By sample share, this clone is large (0.1 to 1%). This chain uses TRBV2 with TRBJ1-1, with D unresolved. The V gene lost 3 bases and the J gene lost 7 bases, with 9 bases spanning the gap. The CDR3 spans 12 residues. CDR1 SNHLY and CDR2 FYNNEI come from the germline V gene. Here the CDR3 DNA reads TGTGCCAGCAGTGATCCTGTTAATGAAGCTTTCTTT. Protein product: CASSDPVNEAFF.

The gene calls are TRBV24-1 and TRBJ2-1; 13 nucleotides align to TRBD2. CDR1 and CDR2 (germline): KGHDR, SFDVKD. Unmatched junction bases numbered 3, after V lost 2 bases and J lost 6 bases. The CDR3 consists of 16 residues. CDR3: CATSDWTSGGFNEQFF. The CDR3 bases are TGTGCCACCAGTGATTGGACTAGCGGGGGCTTCAATGAGCAGTTCTTC.

The rearrangement uses TRBV10-3 and TRBJ1-5; 8 nucleotides agree with TRBD1. Germline V gene lookup returns CDR1 ENHRY and CDR2 SYGVKD. Unmatched junction bases numbered 1, after V lost 6 bases and J lost 3 bases. The CDR3 contains 13 residues. DNA of the CDR3: TGTGCCATCAGGGACAGGGACAATCAGCCCCAGCATTTT. Protein sequence: CAIRDRDNQPQHF.

The chain links TRBV5-4 to TRBJ1-2; tentatively, D is TRBD1 (5 bases). Trimming pared 4 bases from V and 8 bases from J, leaving 15 bases between. The CDR3 is made up of 13 amino acids. Germline V CDR1 and CDR2: SGHNT, YYREEE (reference sequence). CDR3 sequence reads: CASSPLEQDGYTF. CDR3 DNA sequence: TGTGCCAGCAGCCCCCTCGAACAGGACGGCTACACCTTC.

This rearrangement joins TRBV6-5 to TRBJ1-4; TRBD1 is a possible D gene (6 bases). Trimming stripped 6 bases from V and 2 bases from J, with 10 bases between. The CDR3 length is 14 residues. The germline gives CDR1 MNHEY, CDR2 SVGAGI. CDR3 sequence reads: CASSNRDTNEKLFF. In DNA, the CDR3 is TGTGCCAGCAGCAACAGGGATACTAATGAAAAACTGTTTTTT.

The genes are TRBV7-9 and TRBJ2-1; 9 bases map to TRBD1. From germline, CDR1 is SEHNR and CDR2 FQNEAQ (reference sequence). Unmatched junction bases numbered 6, after V lost 5 bases and J lost 4 bases. This CDR3 contains 15 residues. In DNA form, the CDR3 reads TGTGCCAGCAGCGAGACGGACAGGGGATACAATGAGCAGTTCTTC. It specifies CASSETDRGYNEQFF.